Below are 18 T cell receptor beta chains sequenced from a single sample in a study of CD8+ T cells in alopecia areata. Sequencing used cDNA as its template, made by extracting RNA and reverse transcribing it. The method was immunoSEQ multiplex PCR; TCRdb's version includes in-frame clones alone and lacks a portion of them. This sample has about 120,000 clones, each found more than once. Sequenced sample: lesional skin. These TCRs come from a C3H/HeJ mouse with alopecia areata. For this strain, the MHC haplotype corresponds to H2-k.

This clone was seen ten or more times. Here the gene names and germline are mouse. Read data end 4 residues before the CDR3 end; the end is taken from the germline J gene. Other DNA sequences from this sample encode an identical CDR3 as well. This rearrangement joins TRBV13-3 to TRBJ1-4; 9 bases line up with TRBD1. Per the germline V gene, CDR1 is NNHDY and CDR2 is SYVADS. The CDR3 is made up of 16 amino acids. With 3 bases clipped from V and 1 base from J, the junction kept 4 bases outside the gene matches. Partial CDR3 DNA: TGTGCCAGCAGTGGGCCGGGACAGGGTTCCAACGAA. Encoded protein: CASSGPGQGSNE. The CDR3 as a whole reads CASSGPGQGSNERLFF.

This clone has a handful of counts. Mouse gene names apply. Read data end 4 residues before the CDR3 end; the end is taken from the germline J gene. The chain couples TRBV13-3 to TRBJ2-1, with TRBD2 matching 7 bases. From germline, CDR1 is NNHDY and CDR2 SYVADS. V dropped 4 bases and J dropped 3; count of bases not matched to a gene: 4. This CDR3 region has 14 residues. CDR3 DNA (partial): TGTGCCAGCAGTAGGACTGGTTCCTATGCT. It codes for CASSRTGSYA. The entire CDR3 reads CASSRTGSYAEQFF.

This clone was recorded a few times. The genes and germline here are from mouse. The read terminates 4 residues before the CDR3 end, so the remaining end is supplied by the germline J gene. Other DNA sequences in this sample translate to the same CDR3. J is TRBJ2-2 and V is TRBV31, with 11 bases aligning to TRBD2. The V gene's germline CDR1 is GKSSPN and CDR2 SITVG. With V trimmed by 1 base and J by 1 base, 2 bases remained unmatched. The length of the CDR3 is 16 residues. CDR3 DNA (partial): TGTGCCTGGAGTCCCGGACTGGGGGGAAACACCGGG. Its translation is CAWSPGLGGNTG. The CDR3 in full is CAWSPGLGGNTGQLYF.

To note about this clone: Mouse gene names and germline throughout. The CDR3 end lies 4 residues beyond the end of the read and is filled in from the germline J gene. This chain connects TRBV13-3 to TRBJ2-3, with D possibly being TRBD1 (5 bases). The CDR3 covers 12 residues. V lost 5 bases and J lost 4, with 8 bases in between. Germline V gene lookup returns CDR1 NNHDY and CDR2 SYVADS. The CDR3 here is CASRGESETLYF. CDR3 bases read: TGTGCCAGCAGAGGGGAATCAGAA.

This clone was picked up a small number of times. Gene names refer to mouse genes. The CDR3 goes on 4 residues after the read ends, and that part is filled in from the germline J gene. The chain is built from TRBV1 and TRBJ2-7; 10 nucleotides line up with TRBD2. Germline CDR1 is NSQYPW and CDR2 is LRSPGD (reference sequence). With 0 bases clipped from V and 2 bases from J, the junction kept 4 bases outside the gene matches. The CDR3 totals 16 residues. CDR3 loop: CTCSADETGGAYEQYF. CDR3 bases read: TGCACCTGCAGTGCAGATGAAACTGGGGGGGCCTAT.

Worth noting for this clone: The listed genes are named as in mouse. The read finishes 4 residues shy of the CDR3 end, and the germline J gene is used to complete it. The rearrangement joins TRBV1 to TRBJ2-7, with a weak D call TRBD2 (7 bases). The ends were cut back, 4 bases at V and 0 bases at J, with 13 bases in the middle. The CDR3 sequence is 15 residues long. Per the germline V gene, CDR1 is NSQYPW and CDR2 is LRSPGD (reference sequence). CDR3 amino acids: CTCSGEGGLSYEQYF. The DNA read from the CDR3 is TGCACCTGCAGTGGGGAAGGGGGGCTCTCCTAT. The full variable domain, rest sourced from reference TRBV1 and TRBJ2-7, is VTLLEQNPRWRLVPRGQAVNLRCILKNSQYPWMSWYQQDLQKQLQWLFTLRSPGDKEVKSLPGADYLATRVTDTELRLQVANMSQGRTLYCTCSGEGGLSYEQYFGPGTRLTVL.

A remark on this clone: Genes and germline come from the mouse. The sequenced part of the CDR3 DNA is TGTGCCAGCAAAACAGGCGGCACA. Translation: CASKTGGT. The whole CDR3 sequence reads CASKTGGTEVFF. The V gene is TRBV19, the J gene TRBJ1-1; a possible D gene is TRBD1 (5 bases). The read terminates 4 residues ahead of where the CDR3 ends, so the germline J gene completes it. Trimming shortened V by 6 bases and J by 4 bases, and 10 bases separated the two germline ends. The CDR3 runs 12 residues. Germline values: CDR1 FNHDT, CDR2 SITEND (reference sequence).

Regarding this clone: Gene labels here are mouse ones. The CDR3 extends 4 residues past the end of the read, so its final part is completed from the germline J gene. The chain links TRBV13-3 to TRBJ2-5; 11 nucleotides line up with TRBD2. The CDR3 is 14 amino acids. Germline V lookup: CDR1 NNHDY, CDR2 SYVADS. CDR3 amino acids: CASSWTGGTDTQYF. Partial CDR3 DNA: TGTGCCAGCAGTTGGACTGGGGGGACGGAC.

This clone occurred many times. The translated DNA and TCRdb's protein are not identical at residue 11; the protein here was translated from the DNA. Gene labels here are mouse ones. The read stops 3 residues short of the end of the CDR3; the missing end is completed from the germline J gene. This chain uses TRBV13-3 with TRBJ1-6, with D perhaps TRBD1 (5 bases). TRBJ1-6 is designated an ORF whose function remains uncertain. Germline CDR1 reads NNHDY; CDR2 reads SYVADS. V was pared by 3 bases and J by 5 bases, with 9 bases between. CDR3 size: 14 residues. This CDR3 is CASSVGGDNSPLYF. CDR3 DNA (partial): TGTGCCAGCAGTGTGGGGGGAGATAATTCGCCC.

Of note for this clone: All gene names here are mouse names. The sequence runs out 4 residues before the end of the CDR3; the remainder is reconstructed from the germline J gene. The J gene is TRBJ1-2, the V gene TRBV1; no clear D. The germline V gene encodes CDR1 NSQYPW and CDR2 LRSPGD (reference sequence). V was shortened by 1 base and J by 0 bases, with 15 bases between the two germline ends. This CDR3 has 17 residues. CDR3 DNA, as far as it was read: TGCACCTGCAGTGCAGCCCCTCACAGAAACACAAACTCC. Its translation: CTCSAAPHRNTNS. From start to end, the CDR3 is CTCSAAPHRNTNSDYTF. Using reference TRBV1 and TRBJ1-2 for the parts outside the CDR3, the full variable domain is VTLLEQNPRWRLVPRGQAVNLRCILKNSQYPWMSWYQQDLQKQLQWLFTLRSPGDKEVKSLPGADYLATRVTDTELRLQVANMSQGRTLYCTCSAAPHRNTNSDYTFGSGTRLLVI.

This clone showed up just a few times. At residue 13, the TCRdb protein departs from the DNA translation, so the protein shown here was derived from the DNA itself. Gene names are the mouse ones. The read terminates 3 residues before the CDR3 end, so the remaining end is supplied by the germline J gene. V and J are TRBV1 and TRBJ1-3; D possibly corresponds to TRBD1 (6 bases). The germline V gene encodes CDR1 NSQYPW and CDR2 LRSPGD (reference sequence). This CDR3 has 16 residues. Incomplete CDR3 DNA: TGCACCTGCAGTTCCCCCGGGGGGCTTTCTGGAGATACG. Protein sequence: CTCSSPGGLSGDT. The entire CDR3 sequence reads CTCSSPGGLSGDTLYF. The full variable domain, in which reference TRBV1 and TRBJ1-3 provide the parts outside the CDR3, is VTLLEQNPRWRLVPRGQAVNLRCILKNSQYPWMSWYQQDLQKQLQWLFTLRSPGDKEVKSLPGADYLATRVTDTELRLQVANMSQGRTLYCTCSSPGGLSGDTLYFGEGSRLIVV.

A few counts support this clone. Gene and germline names: mouse. The read falls 4 residues short of the CDR3 end, and the missing part is taken from the germline J gene. The V call is TRBV13-3, the J call TRBJ2-5; possibly TRBD2 for D (7 bases). This CDR3 region has 14 residues. Germline CDR1 NNHDY, CDR2 SYVADS. CDR3 sequence: CASSEWGARDTQYF. The part of the CDR3 DNA that was read is TGTGCCAGCAGTGAGTGGGGGGCGCGTGAC.

To note about this clone: Mouse gene names and germline throughout. Read coverage stops 4 residues before the CDR3 terminus; the germline J gene supplies the remainder. The chain couples TRBV16 to TRBJ2-7, with no clear D. The CDR3 runs 13 residues. CDR1 and CDR2 from the germline V gene are SGHSA and FRNQAP. CDR3 DNA, as far as it was read: TGTGCAAGCAGCTTAGGATGGGTGAAT. Translating gives CASSLGWVN. Given in full, the CDR3 is CASSLGWVNEQYF.

A word on this clone: The listed genes are named as in mouse. The read ends 4 residues shy of where the CDR3 ends; the end is completed using the germline J gene. The chain has TRBV13-1 and TRBJ2-5; 9 bases match TRBD1. Germline V gives CDR1 NSHNY, CDR2 SYGAGN. The CDR3 extends over 14 amino acids. The CDR3 bases that were read are TGTGCCAGCAGTGGAACAGGGGGCCGAGAC. Its protein is CASSGTGGRD. The whole CDR3 region reads CASSGTGGRDTQYF.

Of note for this clone: Genes here carry mouse names. The read terminates 4 residues ahead of where the CDR3 ends, so the germline J gene completes it. The chain recombines TRBV13-3 with TRBJ2-2, with 7 bases fitting TRBD1. The CDR3 extends over 16 amino acids. Germline V lookup: CDR1 NNHDY, CDR2 SYVADS. The V gene end was trimmed by 1 base and the J gene end by 0 bases; junction bases not matched to a gene: 3. The CDR3 protein is CASSDTGQSNTGQLYF. CDR3 DNA, as far as it was read: TGTGCCAGCAGTGATACGGGACAGTCAAACACCGGG.

There are a few counts of this clone. Here the gene names and germline are mouse. The CDR3 end lies 4 residues beyond the end of the read and is filled in from the germline J gene. This chain connects TRBV13-1 to TRBJ2-2; weak D call: TRBD1 (6 bases). Germline values: CDR1 NSHNY, CDR2 SYGAGN. The V and J ends lost 5 bases and 1 base respectively, with 6 bases between them. The CDR3 consists of 13 residues. The CDR3 spells CASRDRNTGQLYF. The CDR3 DNA, read in part, is TGTGCCAGCAGGGACAGAAACACCGGG.

On this clone: Any gene name here is a mouse gene name. The CDR3 end falls 4 residues outside the read, so it is completed with the germline J gene. The J gene is TRBJ2-4, the V gene TRBV1; 8 bases map to TRBD2. Looked up from germline, CDR1 is NSQYPW and CDR2 is LRSPGD (reference sequence). This CDR3 region has 15 residues. The junction had 4 bases not matched to a gene; V was cut back by 3 bases and J by 2 bases. CDR3 loop: CTCSARTGNQNTLYF. The DNA read from the CDR3 is TGCACCTGCAGTGCCAGGACTGGGAATCAAAAC.

At least ten counts were recorded for this clone. The listed genes are named as in mouse. The read halts 4 residues ahead of the CDR3 end, with the missing end drawn from the germline J gene. The V and J genes are TRBV16 and TRBJ2-5; TRBD1 matches at 10 bases. This CDR3 region has 14 residues. Germline loops: CDR1 SGHSA, CDR2 FRNQAP. Here the CDR3 reads CASSSGTGEDTQYF. CDR3 DNA (partial): TGTGCAAGCAGCTCCGGGACAGGGGAAGAC. The full variable domain, its missing parts supplied by reference TRBV16 and TRBJ2-5, is NAGVIQTPRHKVTGKGQEATLWCEPISGHSAVFWYRQTIVQGLEFLTYFRNQAPIDDSGMPKERFSAQMPNQSHSTLKIQSTQPQDSAVYLCASSSGTGEDTQYFGPGTRLLVL.